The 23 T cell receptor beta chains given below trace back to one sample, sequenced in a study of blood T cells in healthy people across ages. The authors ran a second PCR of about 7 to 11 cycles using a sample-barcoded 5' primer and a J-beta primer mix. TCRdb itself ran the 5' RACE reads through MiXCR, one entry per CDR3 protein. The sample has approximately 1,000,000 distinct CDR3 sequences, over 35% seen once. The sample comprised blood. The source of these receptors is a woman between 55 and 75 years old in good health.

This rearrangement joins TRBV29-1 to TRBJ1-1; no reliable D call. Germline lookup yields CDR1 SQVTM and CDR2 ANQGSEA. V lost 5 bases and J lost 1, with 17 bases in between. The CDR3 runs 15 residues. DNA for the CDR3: TGCAGCGTTTTGGCGGCGGGAGGATGGAACACTGAAGCTTTCTTT. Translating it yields CSVLAAGGWNTEAFF.

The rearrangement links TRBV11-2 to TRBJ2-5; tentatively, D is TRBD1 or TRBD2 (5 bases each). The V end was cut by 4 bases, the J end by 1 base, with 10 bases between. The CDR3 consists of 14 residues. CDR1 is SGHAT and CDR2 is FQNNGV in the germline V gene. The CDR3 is CASSSVGPQETQYF. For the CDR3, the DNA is TGTGCCAGCAGCTCGGTGGGACCCCAAGAGACCCAGTACTTC.

The CDR3: CASSQGMYPSKETQYF. In DNA form, the CDR3 reads TGTGCCAGCAGCCAAGGAATGTACCCATCCAAAGAGACCCAGTACTTC. This rearrangement joins TRBV14 to TRBJ2-5; D not resolved. CDR1 and CDR2 (germline): SGHDN, FVKESK. The V end was cut by 1 base, the J end by 3 bases, with 15 bases between. The CDR3 consists of 16 residues.

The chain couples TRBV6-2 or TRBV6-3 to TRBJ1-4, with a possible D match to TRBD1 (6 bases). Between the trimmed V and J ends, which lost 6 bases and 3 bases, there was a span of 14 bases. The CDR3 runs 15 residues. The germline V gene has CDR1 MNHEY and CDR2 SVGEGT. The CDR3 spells CASREQGAPNEKLFF. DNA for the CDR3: TGTGCCAGCAGAGAACAGGGAGCCCCTAATGAAAAACTGTTTTTT.

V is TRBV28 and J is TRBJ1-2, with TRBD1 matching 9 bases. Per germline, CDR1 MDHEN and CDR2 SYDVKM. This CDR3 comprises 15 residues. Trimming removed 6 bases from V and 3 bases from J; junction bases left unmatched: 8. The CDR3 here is CASRPGTGRHYGYTF. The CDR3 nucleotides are TGTGCCAGCAGGCCCGGGACAGGGAGGCACTATGGCTACACCTTC.

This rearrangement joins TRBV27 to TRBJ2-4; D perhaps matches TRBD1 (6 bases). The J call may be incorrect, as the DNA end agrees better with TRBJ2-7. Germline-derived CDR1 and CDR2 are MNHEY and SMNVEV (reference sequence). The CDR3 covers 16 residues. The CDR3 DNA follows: TGTGCCAGCAGTTTATCGGGGCAGGGGAAAATCTACGAGCAGTACTTC. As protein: CASSLSGQGKIYEQYF.

The CDR3 coding sequence is TGTGCCACCCGGGATCTGATGAATCAGCCCCAGCATTTT. Translated, it gives CATRDLMNQPQHF. The V and J genes are TRBV10-3 and TRBJ1-5; D not resolved. The CDR3 runs 13 residues. CDR1 and CDR2 from the germline V gene are ENHRY and SYGVKD. V dropped 10 bases and J dropped 4 bases, with 14 bases sitting between them.

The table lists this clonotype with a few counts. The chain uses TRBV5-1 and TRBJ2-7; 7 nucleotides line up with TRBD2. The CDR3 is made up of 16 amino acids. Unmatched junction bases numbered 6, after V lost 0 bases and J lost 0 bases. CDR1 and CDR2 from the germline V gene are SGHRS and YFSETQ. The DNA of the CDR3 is TGCGCCAGCAGCTTGGACCCAGCGGGAAGCTCCTACGAGCAGTACTTC. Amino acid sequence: CASSLDPAGSSYEQYF.

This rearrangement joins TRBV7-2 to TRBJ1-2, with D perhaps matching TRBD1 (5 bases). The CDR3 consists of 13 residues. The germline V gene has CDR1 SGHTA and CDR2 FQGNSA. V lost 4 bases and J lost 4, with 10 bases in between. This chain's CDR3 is CASSSRRGYGYTF. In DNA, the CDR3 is TGTGCCAGCAGCTCCCGGAGGGGCTATGGCTACACCTTC. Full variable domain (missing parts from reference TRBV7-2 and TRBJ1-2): GAGVSQSPSNKVTEKGKDVELRCDPISGHTALYWYRQSLGQGLEFLIYFQGNSAPDKSGLPSDRFSAERTGGSVSTLTIQRTQQEDSAVYLCASSSRRGYGYTFGSGTRLTVV.

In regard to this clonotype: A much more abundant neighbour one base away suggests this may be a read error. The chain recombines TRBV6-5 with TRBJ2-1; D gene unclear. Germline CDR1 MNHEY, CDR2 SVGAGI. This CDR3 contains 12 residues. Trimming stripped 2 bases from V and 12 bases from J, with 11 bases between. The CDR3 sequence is CASSYQLGGQFF. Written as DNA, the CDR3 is TGTGCCAGCAGTTACCAGTTAGGTGGGCAGTTCTTC.

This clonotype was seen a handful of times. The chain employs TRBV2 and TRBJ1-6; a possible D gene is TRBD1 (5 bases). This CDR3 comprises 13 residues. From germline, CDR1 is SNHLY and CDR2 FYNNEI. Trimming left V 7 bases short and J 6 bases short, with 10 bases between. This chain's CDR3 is CASNRDLNSPLHF. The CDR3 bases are TGTGCCAGCAATCGGGACCTTAATTCACCCCTCCACTTT.

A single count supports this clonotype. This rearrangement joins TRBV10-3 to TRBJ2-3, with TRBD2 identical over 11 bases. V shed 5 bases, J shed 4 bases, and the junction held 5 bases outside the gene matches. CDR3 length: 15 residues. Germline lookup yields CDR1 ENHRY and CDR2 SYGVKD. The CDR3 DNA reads TGTGCCATCAGTTTGACTAGCGGGACGGCAGATACGCAGTATTTT. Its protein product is CAISLTSGTADTQYF.

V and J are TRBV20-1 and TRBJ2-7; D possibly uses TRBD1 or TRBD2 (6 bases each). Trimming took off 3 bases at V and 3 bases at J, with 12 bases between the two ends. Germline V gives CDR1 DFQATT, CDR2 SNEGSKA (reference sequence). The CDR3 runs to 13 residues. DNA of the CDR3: TGCAGTGCTAGGAGGGGGGTGGTCTACGAGCAGTACTTC. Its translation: CSARRGVVYEQYF.

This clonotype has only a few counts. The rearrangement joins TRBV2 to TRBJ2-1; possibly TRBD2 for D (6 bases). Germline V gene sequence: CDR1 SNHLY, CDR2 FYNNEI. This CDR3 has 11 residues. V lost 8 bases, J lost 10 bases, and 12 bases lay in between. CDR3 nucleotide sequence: TGTGCCAGCCTGGCGGGAAGCGAGCAGTTCTTC. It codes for CASLAGSEQFF.

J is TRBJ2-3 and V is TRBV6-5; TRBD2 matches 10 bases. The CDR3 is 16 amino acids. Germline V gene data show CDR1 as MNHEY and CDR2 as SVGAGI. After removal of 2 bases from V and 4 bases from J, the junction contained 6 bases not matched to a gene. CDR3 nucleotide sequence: TGTGCCAGCAGTTACACGACTAGCGGGCTGCCAGATACGCAGTATTTT. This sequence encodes CASSYTTSGLPDTQYF.

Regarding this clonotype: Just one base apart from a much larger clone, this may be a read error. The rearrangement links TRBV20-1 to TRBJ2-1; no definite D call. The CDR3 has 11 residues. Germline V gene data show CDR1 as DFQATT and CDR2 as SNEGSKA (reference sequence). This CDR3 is CSVRNYNKQFF. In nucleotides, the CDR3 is TGCAGTGTACGAAATTACAATAAGCAGTTCTTC.

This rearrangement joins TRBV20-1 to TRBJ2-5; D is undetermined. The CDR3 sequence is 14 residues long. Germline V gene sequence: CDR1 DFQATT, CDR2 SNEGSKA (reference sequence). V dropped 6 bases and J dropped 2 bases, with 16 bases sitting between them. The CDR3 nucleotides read TGCAGTGCCCAAAAGGGATCGCGGCAAGAGACCCAGTACTTC. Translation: CSAQKGSRQETQYF.

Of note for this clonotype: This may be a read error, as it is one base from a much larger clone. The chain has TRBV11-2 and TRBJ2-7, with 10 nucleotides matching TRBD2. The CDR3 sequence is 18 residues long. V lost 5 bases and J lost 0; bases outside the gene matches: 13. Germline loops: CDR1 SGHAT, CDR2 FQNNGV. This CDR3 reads CASSKQLRRTSGSYEQYF. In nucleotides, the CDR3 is TGTGCCAGCAGCAAACAATTACGGCGGACTAGCGGCTCCTACGAGCAGTACTTC.

The CDR3 is CASSLGTGGGVSNQPQHF. The CDR3 nucleotides are TGTGCCAGCAGTCTTGGGACAGGGGGTGGGGTGAGCAATCAGCCCCAGCATTTT. The rearrangement uses TRBV6-1 and TRBJ1-5; 11 bases map to TRBD1. In germline, CDR1 is MNHNS, CDR2 SASEGT. The junction had 10 bases not matched to a gene; V was cut back by 5 bases and J by 1 base. This CDR3 is 18 amino acids long.

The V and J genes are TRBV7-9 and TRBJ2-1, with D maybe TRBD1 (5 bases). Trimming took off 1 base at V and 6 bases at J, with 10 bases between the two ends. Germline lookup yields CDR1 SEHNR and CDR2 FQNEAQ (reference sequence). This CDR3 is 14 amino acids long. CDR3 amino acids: CASSLGSGANEQFF. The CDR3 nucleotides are TGTGCCAGCAGCTTAGGTAGTGGGGCCAATGAGCAGTTCTTC.

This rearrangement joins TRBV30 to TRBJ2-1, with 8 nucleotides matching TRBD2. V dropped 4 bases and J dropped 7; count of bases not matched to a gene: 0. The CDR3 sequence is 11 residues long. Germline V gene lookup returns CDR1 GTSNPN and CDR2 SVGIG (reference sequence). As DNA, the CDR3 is TGTGCCTGGACGGGAGGGAATGAGCAGTTCTTC. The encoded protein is CAWTGGNEQFF.

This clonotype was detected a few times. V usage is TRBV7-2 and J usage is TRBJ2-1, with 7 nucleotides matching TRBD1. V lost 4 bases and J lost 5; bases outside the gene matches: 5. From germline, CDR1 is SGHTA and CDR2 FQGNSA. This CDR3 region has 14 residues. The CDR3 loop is CASSSRDSHNEQFF. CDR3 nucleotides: TGTGCCAGCAGCTCCCGGGACAGCCACAATGAGCAGTTCTTC.

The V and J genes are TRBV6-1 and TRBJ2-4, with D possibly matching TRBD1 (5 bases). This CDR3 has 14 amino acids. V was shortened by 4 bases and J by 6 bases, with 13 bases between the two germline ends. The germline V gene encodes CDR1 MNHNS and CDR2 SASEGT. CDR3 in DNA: TGTGCCAGCAGTGCCAGGGAAAGTGGAAACATTCAGTACTTC. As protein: CASSARESGNIQYF.